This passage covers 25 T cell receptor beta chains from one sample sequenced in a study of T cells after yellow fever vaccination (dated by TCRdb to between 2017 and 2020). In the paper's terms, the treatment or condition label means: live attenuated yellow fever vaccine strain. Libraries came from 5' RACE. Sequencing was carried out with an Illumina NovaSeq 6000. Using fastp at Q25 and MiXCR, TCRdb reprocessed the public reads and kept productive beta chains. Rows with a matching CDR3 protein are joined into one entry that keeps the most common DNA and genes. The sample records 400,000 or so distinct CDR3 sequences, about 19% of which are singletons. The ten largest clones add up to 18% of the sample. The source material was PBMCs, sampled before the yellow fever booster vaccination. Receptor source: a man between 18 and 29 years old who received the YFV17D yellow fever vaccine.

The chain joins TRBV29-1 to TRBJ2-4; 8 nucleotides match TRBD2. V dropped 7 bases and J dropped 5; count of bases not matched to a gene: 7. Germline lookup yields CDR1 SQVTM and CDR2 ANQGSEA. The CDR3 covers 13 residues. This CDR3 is CSARHSGENIQYF. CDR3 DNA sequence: TGCAGCGCACGCCATAGCGGGGAAAACATTCAGTACTTC.

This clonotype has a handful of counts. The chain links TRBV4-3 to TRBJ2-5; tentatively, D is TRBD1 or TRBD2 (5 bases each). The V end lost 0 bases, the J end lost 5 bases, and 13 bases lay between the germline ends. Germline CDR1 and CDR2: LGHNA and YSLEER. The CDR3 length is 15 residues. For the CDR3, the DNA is TGCGCCAGCAGCCAAGATATCGGGACCTTTGAGACCCAGTACTTC. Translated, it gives CASSQDIGTFETQYF.

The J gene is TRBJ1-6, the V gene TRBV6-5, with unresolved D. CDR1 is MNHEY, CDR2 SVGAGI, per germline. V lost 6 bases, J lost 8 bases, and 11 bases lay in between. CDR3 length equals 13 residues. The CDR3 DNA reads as TGTGCCAGCAGCTCCAATTTGGATTCACCCCTCCACTTT. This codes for CASSSNLDSPLHF.

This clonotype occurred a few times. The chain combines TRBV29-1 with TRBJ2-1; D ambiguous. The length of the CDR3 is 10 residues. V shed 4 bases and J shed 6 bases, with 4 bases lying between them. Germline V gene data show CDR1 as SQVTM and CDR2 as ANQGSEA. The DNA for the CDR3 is TGCAGCGTTGGGGTCAATGAGCAGTTCTTC. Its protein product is CSVGVNEQFF.

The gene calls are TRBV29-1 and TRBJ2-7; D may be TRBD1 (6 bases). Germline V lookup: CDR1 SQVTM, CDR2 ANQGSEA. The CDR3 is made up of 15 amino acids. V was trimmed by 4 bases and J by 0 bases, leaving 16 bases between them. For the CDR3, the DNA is TGCAGCGTTGTCGGGGATGGGGGCTTCTCCTACGAGCAGTACTTC. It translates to CSVVGDGGFSYEQYF.

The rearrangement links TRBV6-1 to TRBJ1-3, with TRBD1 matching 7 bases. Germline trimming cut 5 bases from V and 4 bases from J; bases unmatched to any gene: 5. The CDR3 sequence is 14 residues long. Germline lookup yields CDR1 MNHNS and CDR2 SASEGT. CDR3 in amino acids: CASSRTGLGNTIYF. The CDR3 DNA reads TGTGCCAGCAGTAGGACAGGACTGGGAAACACCATATATTTT.

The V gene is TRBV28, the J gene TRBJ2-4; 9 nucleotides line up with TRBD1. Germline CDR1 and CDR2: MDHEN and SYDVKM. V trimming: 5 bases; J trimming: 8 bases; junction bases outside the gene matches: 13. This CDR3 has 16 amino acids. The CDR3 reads CASSPTGTGSLDIQYF. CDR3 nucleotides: TGTGCCAGCAGTCCCACCGGGACAGGGTCGTTAGACATTCAGTACTTC. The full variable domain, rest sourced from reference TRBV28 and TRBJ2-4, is DVKVTQSSRYLVKRTGEKVFLECVQDMDHENMFWYRQDPGLGLRLIYFSYDVKMKEKGDIPEGYSVSREKKERFSLILESASTNQTSMYLCASSPTGTGSLDIQYFGAGTRLSVL.

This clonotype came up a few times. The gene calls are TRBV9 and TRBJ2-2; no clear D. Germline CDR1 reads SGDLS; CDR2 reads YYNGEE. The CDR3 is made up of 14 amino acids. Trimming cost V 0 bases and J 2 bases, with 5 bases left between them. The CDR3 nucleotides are TGTGCCAGCAGCGTAGAGGGAAACACCGGGGAGCTGTTTTTT. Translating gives CASSVEGNTGELFF.

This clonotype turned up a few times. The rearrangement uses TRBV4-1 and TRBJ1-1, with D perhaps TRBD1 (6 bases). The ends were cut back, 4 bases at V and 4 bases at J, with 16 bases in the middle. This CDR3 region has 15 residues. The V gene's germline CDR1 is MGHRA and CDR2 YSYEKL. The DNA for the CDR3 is TGCGCCAGCAGCCTCTCGTCGAGGGGGGGCACTGAAGCTTTCTTT. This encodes CASSLSSRGGTEAFF.

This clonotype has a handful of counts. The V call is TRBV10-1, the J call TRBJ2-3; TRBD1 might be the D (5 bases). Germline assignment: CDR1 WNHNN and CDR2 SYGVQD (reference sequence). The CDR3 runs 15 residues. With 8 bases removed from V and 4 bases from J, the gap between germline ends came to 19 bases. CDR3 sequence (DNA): TGCGCCAGCTCCGTAGGGGCAGGGTTGGCAGATACGCAGTATTTT. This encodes CASSVGAGLADTQYF.

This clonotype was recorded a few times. The CDR3 bases are TGCGCCAGCAGTGAGCAAGGGGCGGGCGAGCAGTACTTC. Its protein is CASSEQGAGEQYF. The rearrangement uses TRBV10-1 and TRBJ2-7; D may be TRBD1 or TRBD2 (5 bases each). The CDR3 spans 13 residues. V gave up 2 bases and J gave up 6 bases, with 11 bases separating them. Germline V gives CDR1 WNHNN, CDR2 SYGVQD (reference sequence).

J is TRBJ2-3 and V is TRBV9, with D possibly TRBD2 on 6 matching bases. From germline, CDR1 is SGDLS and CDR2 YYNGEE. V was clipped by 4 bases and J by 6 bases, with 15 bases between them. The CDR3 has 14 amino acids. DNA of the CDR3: TGTGCCAGCAGCCTATGGGGGGACTTGGATACGCAGTATTTT. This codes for CASSLWGDLDTQYF.

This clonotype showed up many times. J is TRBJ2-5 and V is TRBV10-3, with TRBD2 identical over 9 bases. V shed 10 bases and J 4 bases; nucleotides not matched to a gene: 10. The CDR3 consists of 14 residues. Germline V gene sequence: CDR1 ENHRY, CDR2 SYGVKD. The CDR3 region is CATQLAGATETQYF. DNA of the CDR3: TGTGCCACCCAATTAGCGGGGGCGACAGAGACCCAGTACTTC.

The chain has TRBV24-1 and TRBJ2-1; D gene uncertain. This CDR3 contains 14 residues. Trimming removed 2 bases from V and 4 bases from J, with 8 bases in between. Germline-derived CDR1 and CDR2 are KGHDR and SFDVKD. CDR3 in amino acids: CATSDSRLYNEQFF. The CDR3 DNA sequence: TGTGCCACCAGTGATTCCAGGCTTTACAATGAGCAGTTCTTC.

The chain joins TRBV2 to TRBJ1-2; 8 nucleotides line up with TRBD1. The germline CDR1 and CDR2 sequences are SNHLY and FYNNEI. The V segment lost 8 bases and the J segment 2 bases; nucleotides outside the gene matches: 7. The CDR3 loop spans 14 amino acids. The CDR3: CASGETGANYGYTF. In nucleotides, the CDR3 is TGTGCCAGCGGGGAGACAGGGGCCAACTATGGCTACACCTTC.

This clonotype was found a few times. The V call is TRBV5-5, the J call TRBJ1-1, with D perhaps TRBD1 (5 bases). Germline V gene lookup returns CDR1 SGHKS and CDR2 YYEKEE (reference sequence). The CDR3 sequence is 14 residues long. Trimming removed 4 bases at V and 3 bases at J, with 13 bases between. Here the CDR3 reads CASSRFTGDTEAFF. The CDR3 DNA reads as TGTGCCAGCAGCCGTTTTACGGGGGACACTGAAGCTTTCTTT.

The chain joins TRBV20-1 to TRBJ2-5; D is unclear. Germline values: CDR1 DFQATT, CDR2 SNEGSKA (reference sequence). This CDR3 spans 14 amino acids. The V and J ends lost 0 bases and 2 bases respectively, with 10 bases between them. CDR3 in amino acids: CSARDLRTQETQYF. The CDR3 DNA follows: TGCAGTGCTAGAGATTTGAGAACACAAGAGACCCAGTACTTC.

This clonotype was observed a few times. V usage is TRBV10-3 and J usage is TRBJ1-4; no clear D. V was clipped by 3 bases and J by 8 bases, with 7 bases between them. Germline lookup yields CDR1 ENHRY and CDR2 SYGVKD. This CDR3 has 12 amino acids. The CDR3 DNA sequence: TGTGCCATCAGTGATCGGGCAGAAAAACTGTTTTTT. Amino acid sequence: CAISDRAEKLFF.

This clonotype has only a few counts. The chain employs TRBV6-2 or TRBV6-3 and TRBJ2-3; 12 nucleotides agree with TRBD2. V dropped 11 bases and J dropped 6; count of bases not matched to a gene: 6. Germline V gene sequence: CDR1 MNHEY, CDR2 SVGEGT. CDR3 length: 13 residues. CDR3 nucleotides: TGTGCCGGTCGACTAGCGGGGGAGGATACGCAGTATTTT. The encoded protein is CAGRLAGEDTQYF.

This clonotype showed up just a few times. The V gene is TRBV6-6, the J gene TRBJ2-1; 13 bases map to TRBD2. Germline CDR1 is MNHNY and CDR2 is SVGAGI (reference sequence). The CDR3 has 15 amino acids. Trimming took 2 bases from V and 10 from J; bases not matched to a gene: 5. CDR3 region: CASSYRETSGGEQFF. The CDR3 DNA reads TGTGCCAGCAGTTACAGGGAGACTAGCGGGGGGGAGCAGTTCTTC.

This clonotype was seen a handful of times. CDR3 DNA sequence: TGCAGTGCTAGGGGTGGACAGGGGATGAGGGAGCAGTACTTC. Its translation is CSARGGQGMREQYF. V usage is TRBV20-1 and J usage is TRBJ2-7; 9 bases map to TRBD1. The V and J ends lost 3 bases and 7 bases, in that order; junction bases with no gene match: 10. The CDR3 sequence is 14 residues long. Germline V lookup: CDR1 DFQATT, CDR2 SNEGSKA (reference sequence).

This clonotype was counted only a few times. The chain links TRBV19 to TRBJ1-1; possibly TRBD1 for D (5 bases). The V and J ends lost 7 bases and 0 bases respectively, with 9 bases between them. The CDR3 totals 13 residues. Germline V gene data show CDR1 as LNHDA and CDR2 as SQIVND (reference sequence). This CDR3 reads CASKTDLNTEAFF. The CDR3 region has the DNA TGTGCCAGTAAGACAGACCTGAACACTGAAGCTTTCTTT.

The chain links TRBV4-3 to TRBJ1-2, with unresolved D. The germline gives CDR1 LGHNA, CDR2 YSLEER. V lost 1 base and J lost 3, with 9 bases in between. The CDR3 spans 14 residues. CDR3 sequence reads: CASSQANSDYGYTF. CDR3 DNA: TGCGCCAGCAGCCAAGCCAACAGTGACTATGGCTACACCTTC.

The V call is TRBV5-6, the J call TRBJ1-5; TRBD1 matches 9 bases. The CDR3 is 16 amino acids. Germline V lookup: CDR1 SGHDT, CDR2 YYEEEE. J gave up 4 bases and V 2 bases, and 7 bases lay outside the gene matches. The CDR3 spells CASSLLGTGNNQPQHF. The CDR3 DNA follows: TGTGCCAGCAGCTTACTCGGGACAGGGAATAATCAGCCCCAGCATTTT.

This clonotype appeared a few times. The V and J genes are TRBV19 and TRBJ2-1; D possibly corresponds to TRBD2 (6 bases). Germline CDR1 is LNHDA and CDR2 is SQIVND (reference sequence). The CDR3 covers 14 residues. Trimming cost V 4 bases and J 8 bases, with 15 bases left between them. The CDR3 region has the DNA TGTGCCAGTAGTAGGGCTAGCGTGGGGGATGAGCAGTTCTTC. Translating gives CASSRASVGDEQFF. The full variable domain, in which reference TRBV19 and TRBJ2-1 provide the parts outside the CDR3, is DGGITQSPKYLFRKEGQNVTLSCEQNLNHDAMYWYRQDPGQGLRLIYYSQIVNDFQKGDIAEGYSVSREKKESFPLTVTSAQKNPTAFYLCASSRASVGDEQFFGPGTRLTVL.